A single sample gave rise to the 4 T cell receptor beta chains below, sequenced in a study of T cell responses to AZD1222 COVID-19 vaccine. Generated by immunoSEQ multiplex PCR, the TCRdb table keeps only in-frame clones and is missing some. The top ten hold around 12% of the sample, which has around 140,000 clones, about 92% seen once. This sample comprised peripheral blood, obtained after recovery from COVID-19. Source of these receptors: an adult who had recovered from COVID-19.

The chain combines TRBV5-6 with TRBJ1-2; D uncertain. CDR3 length equals 15 residues. V lost 0 bases to trimming and J lost 5 bases, with 14 bases between them. The germline gives CDR1 SGHDT, CDR2 YYEEEE. The CDR3 region has the DNA TGTGCCAGCAGCTTGGACATAAACGGATGGTATGGCTACACCTTC. Translation: CASSLDINGWYGYTF.

The chain has TRBV11-2 and TRBJ2-3; TRBD1 agrees at 7 bases. Germline V lookup: CDR1 SGHAT, CDR2 FQNNGV. Trimming at V came to 1 base and at J to 3 bases, leaving 7 bases not matched to a gene. The CDR3 consists of 16 residues. The CDR3 loop reads CASSLADRAVTDTQYF. In DNA form, the CDR3 reads TGTGCCAGCAGCTTAGCCGACAGGGCCGTTACAGATACGCAGTATTTT.

As for this clone: In the same sample, other DNA sequences code for this CDR3. The gene calls are TRBV5-1 and TRBJ2-1; maybe TRBD2 (6 bases). Germline V lookup: CDR1 SGHRS, CDR2 YFSETQ. CDR3 size: 13 residues. Between the trimmed V and J ends, which lost 2 bases and 7 bases, there was a span of 10 bases. This CDR3 is CASSLGLANEQFF. Written as DNA, the CDR3 is TGCGCCAGCAGCTTAGGTCTAGCGAATGAGCAGTTCTTC.

The V call is TRBV6-5, the J call TRBJ1-1, with a tentative D call TRBD1 (5 bases). Germline-derived CDR1 and CDR2 are MNHEY and SVGAGI. The ends were cut back, 5 bases at V and 3 bases at J, with 13 bases in the middle. The CDR3 runs to 14 residues. In DNA, the CDR3 is TGTGCCAGCAGTCTAGCGGGGGGAGACACTGAAGCTTTCTTT. Amino acids: CASSLAGGDTEAFF.